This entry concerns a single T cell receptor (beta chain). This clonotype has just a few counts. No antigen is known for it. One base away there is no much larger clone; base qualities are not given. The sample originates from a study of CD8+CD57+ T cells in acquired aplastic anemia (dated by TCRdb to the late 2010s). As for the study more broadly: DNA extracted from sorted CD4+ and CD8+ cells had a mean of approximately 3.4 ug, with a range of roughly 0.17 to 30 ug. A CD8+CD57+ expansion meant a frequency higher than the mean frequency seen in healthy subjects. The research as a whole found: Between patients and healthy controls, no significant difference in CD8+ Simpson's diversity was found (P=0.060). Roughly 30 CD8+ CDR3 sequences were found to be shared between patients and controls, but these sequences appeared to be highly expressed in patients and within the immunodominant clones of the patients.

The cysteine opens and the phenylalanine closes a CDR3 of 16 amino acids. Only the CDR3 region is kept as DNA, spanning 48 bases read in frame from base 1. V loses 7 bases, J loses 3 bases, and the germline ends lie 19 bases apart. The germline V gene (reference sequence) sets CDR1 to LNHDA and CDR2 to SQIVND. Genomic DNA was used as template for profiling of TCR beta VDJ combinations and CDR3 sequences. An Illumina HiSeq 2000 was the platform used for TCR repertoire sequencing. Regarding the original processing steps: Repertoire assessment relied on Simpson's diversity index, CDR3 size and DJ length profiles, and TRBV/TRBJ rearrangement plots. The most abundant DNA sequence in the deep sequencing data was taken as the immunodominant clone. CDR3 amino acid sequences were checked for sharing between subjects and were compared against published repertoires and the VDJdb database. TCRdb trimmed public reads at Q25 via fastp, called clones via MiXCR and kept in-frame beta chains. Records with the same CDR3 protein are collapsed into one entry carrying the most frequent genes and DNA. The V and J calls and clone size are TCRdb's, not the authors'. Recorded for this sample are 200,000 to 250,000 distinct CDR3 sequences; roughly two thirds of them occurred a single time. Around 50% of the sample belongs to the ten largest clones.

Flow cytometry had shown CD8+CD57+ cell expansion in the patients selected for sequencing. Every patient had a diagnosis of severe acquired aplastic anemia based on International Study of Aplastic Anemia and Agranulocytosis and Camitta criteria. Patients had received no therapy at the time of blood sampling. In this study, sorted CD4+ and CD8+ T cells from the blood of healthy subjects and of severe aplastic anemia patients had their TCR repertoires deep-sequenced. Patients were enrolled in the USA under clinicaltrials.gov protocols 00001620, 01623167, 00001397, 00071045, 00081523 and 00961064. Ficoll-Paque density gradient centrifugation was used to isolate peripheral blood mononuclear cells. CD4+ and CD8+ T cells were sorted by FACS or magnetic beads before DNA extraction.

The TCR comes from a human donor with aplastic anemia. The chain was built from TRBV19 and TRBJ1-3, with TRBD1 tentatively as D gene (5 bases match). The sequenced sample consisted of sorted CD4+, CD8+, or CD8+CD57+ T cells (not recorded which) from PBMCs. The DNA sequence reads TGTGCCAGTACCCTCCTCGGGACCCTGGATGGAAACACCATATATTTT. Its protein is CASTLLGTLDGNTIYF.